The 25 T cell receptor beta chains below all came from one sample that was sequenced in a study of T cell responses to AZD1222 COVID-19 vaccine. Clones were sequenced by immunoSEQ multiplex PCR, and TCRdb holds only the in-frame ones, with some missing. The data show roughly 120,000 clones, approximately 92% seen once. The sequences come from peripheral blood, collected on day 0 of AZD1222 vaccination. The receptors originated from an adult in good health.

The chain carries TRBV6-5 and TRBJ1-1; D possibly corresponds to TRBD1 (6 bases). V dropped 6 bases and J dropped 0 bases, with 14 bases sitting between them. CDR3 length: 15 amino acids. CDR1 and CDR2 from the germline V gene are MNHEY and SVGAGI. The CDR3 reads CASRLGGNMNTEAFF. The DNA for the CDR3 is TGTGCCAGCAGGCTAGGGGGGAATATGAACACTGAAGCTTTCTTT.

This clone was seen once. The chain has TRBV10-3 and TRBJ1-1; the match to TRBD1 covers 8 bases. The trim removed 3 bases at V and 5 bases at J, leaving 5 bases unmatched. The length of the CDR3 is 14 residues. Germline CDR1 reads ENHRY; CDR2 reads SYGVKD. The CDR3 is CAISDRTGRTEAFF. CDR3 nucleotides: TGTGCCATCAGTGATCGGACAGGGAGGACTGAAGCTTTCTTT.

This rearrangement joins TRBV5-6 to TRBJ2-1; D is unresolved. Looked up from germline, CDR1 is SGHDT and CDR2 is YYEEEE. This CDR3 contains 15 residues. V was cut by 2 bases and J by 2 bases, with 11 bases left in between. The CDR3 loop reads CASSFETRAYNEQFF. Written as DNA, the CDR3 is TGTGCCAGCAGCTTCGAAACTCGCGCCTACAATGAGCAGTTCTTC.

In its sample, this clone was seen once. The chain is built from TRBV10-2 and TRBJ2-3; perhaps TRBD2 as D (5 bases). Germline V gene lookup returns CDR1 WSHSY and CDR2 SAAADI. The V gene lost 5 bases and the J gene lost 0 bases, with 18 bases spanning the gap. This CDR3 comprises 17 residues. The CDR3 nucleotides read TGCGCCAGCAGTTCACACCACACTAGGACGAGCACAGATACGCAGTATTTT. Translating gives CASSSHHTRTSTDTQYF.

The chain links TRBV4-3 to TRBJ1-3; possibly TRBD1 for D (6 bases). Between the trimmed V and J ends, which lost 0 bases and 3 bases, there was a span of 18 bases. Germline V gives CDR1 LGHNA, CDR2 YSLEER. The length of the CDR3 is 18 residues. As DNA, the CDR3 is TGCGCCAGCAGCCAAGATCTTTGGGGGCAGCACCATGGAAACACCATATATTTT. Protein sequence: CASSQDLWGQHHGNTIYF.

This clone was found a few times. The CDR3, as DNA: TGCGCCAGCAGAACAACAGGGGGCACCACTGAAGCTTTCTTT. It specifies CASRTTGGTTEAFF. This chain connects TRBV5-1 to TRBJ1-1; 9 bases map to TRBD1. This CDR3 contains 14 residues. Germline V gene lookup returns CDR1 SGHRS and CDR2 YFSETQ. V lost 5 bases and J lost 4; bases outside the gene matches: 6. Using reference TRBV5-1 and TRBJ1-1 for the parts outside the CDR3, the full variable domain is KAGVTQTPRYLIKTRGQQVTLSCSPISGHRSVSWYQQTPGQGLQFLFEYFSETQRNKGNFPGRFSGRQFSNSRSEMNVSTLELGDSALYLCASRTTGGTTEAFFGQGTRLTVV.

The chain joins TRBV4-1 to TRBJ1-2; 7 bases match TRBD1. CDR1 and CDR2 from the germline V gene are MGHRA and YSYEKL. This CDR3 contains 17 residues. J lost 0 bases, V lost 1 base, and 8 bases had no gene match. CDR3 in amino acids: CASSQAGTDGPNYGYTF. The CDR3 bases are TGCGCCAGCAGCCAAGCCGGGACAGACGGACCTAACTATGGCTACACCTTC.

The chain uses TRBV5-5 and TRBJ1-1, with a weak D call TRBD1 (6 bases). The CDR3 spans 14 residues. The germline V gene has CDR1 SGHKS and CDR2 YYEKEE (reference sequence). Trimming stripped 0 bases from V and 4 bases from J, with 10 bases between. CDR3 coding DNA: TGTGCCAGCAGCTTGGCCCAGGGGAGCACTGAAGCTTTCTTT. Translation gives CASSLAQGSTEAFF.

This chain's CDR3 is CASSLADSLGYTF. The CDR3 DNA reads as TGTGCCAGCAGTTTGGCGGACAGCCTTGGCTACACCTTC. The rearrangement links TRBV12-3 or TRBV12-4 to TRBJ1-2, with D maybe TRBD1 (6 bases). CDR3 length: 13 residues. V gave up 3 bases and J gave up 7 bases, with 12 bases separating them.

CDR3: CASSYSRGVGGTEAFF. The CDR3 nucleotides are TGTGCCAGCAGTTACTCCAGGGGAGTAGGTGGCACTGAAGCTTTCTTT. This chain links TRBV6-2 or TRBV6-3 with TRBJ1-1; D might be TRBD1 (6 bases). The CDR3 contains 16 residues. In germline, CDR1 is MNHEY, CDR2 SVGEGT. V was shortened by 0 bases and J by 4 bases, with 15 bases between the two germline ends.

The chain carries TRBV19 and TRBJ1-4; D is perhaps TRBD1 (5 bases). Germline V gene sequence: CDR1 LNHDA, CDR2 SQIVND (reference sequence). V gave up 5 bases and J gave up 0 bases, with 13 bases separating them. This CDR3 region has 16 residues. As DNA, the CDR3 is TGTGCCAGTAGTGGTAGACAGAGTGCAACTAATGAAAAACTGTTTTTT. Its protein product is CASSGRQSATNEKLFF.

This sequence joins TRBV5-5 and TRBJ1-1; the D gene is possibly TRBD1 (5 bases). V was shortened by 1 base and J by 5 bases, with 15 bases between the two germline ends. CDR1 and CDR2 from the germline V gene are SGHKS and YYEKEE (reference sequence). The CDR3 totals 15 residues. The DNA of the CDR3 is TGTGCCAGCAGCTTGAACGGGTTGGAGGGGACTGAAGCTTTCTTT. Residues: CASSLNGLEGTEAFF.

The gene calls are TRBV6-1 and TRBJ1-3, with 8 bases matching TRBD1. Germline V lookup: CDR1 MNHNS, CDR2 SASEGT. This CDR3 region has 16 residues. Trimming took 3 bases from V and 0 from J; bases not matched to a gene: 4. CDR3 nucleotide sequence: TGTGCCAGCAGTGAGTGGGACAGGACCTCTGGAAACACCATATATTTT. Amino acids: CASSEWDRTSGNTIYF.

The V and J genes are TRBV6-1 and TRBJ2-5; TRBD2 agrees at 7 bases. From germline, CDR1 is MNHNS and CDR2 SASEGT. The CDR3 length is 17 residues. The junction had 14 bases not matched to a gene; V was cut back by 1 base and J by 6 bases. This chain's CDR3 is CASSEGGLGGGAKTQYF. DNA of the CDR3: TGTGCCAGCAGTGAAGGGGGACTTGGGGGAGGGGCGAAGACCCAGTACTTC.

The rearrangement uses TRBV19 and TRBJ2-7, with a tentative D call TRBD2 (6 bases). The V end was cut by 9 bases, the J end by 0 bases, with 15 bases between. Germline CDR1 and CDR2: LNHDA and SQIVND (reference sequence). The CDR3 is made up of 14 amino acids. This chain's CDR3 is CASQMEGSSYEQYF. The CDR3 nucleotides read TGTGCCAGCCAGATGGAGGGGAGCTCCTACGAGCAGTACTTC.

The DNA for the CDR3 is TGTGCCAGCAGTTTTTCCAATTGGGGGTATAATTCACCCCTCCACTTT. Protein product: CASSFSNWGYNSPLHF. The V and J genes are TRBV27 and TRBJ1-6; D perhaps matches TRBD1 (5 bases). With 3 bases removed from V and 4 bases from J, the gap between germline ends came to 13 bases. Germline-derived CDR1 and CDR2 are MNHEY and SMNVEV (reference sequence). CDR3 length equals 16 residues.

The genes are TRBV11-2 and TRBJ1-4; D perhaps matches TRBD1 (5 bases). Germline CDR1 reads SGHAT; CDR2 reads FQNNGV. The CDR3 runs to 14 residues. The germline V and J ends were trimmed by 5 bases and 8 bases, with 15 bases remaining between them. The CDR3 spells CASSGDDLGEKLFF. In DNA, the CDR3 is TGTGCCAGCAGCGGGGACGATTTAGGGGAAAAACTGTTTTTT.

This clone was counted once. CDR3 bases: TGTGCCAGCAGTGAGGACTTTCCCACTGAAGCTTTCTTT. Translation gives CASSEDFPTEAFF. This chain uses TRBV6-1 with TRBJ1-1; D not certain. V lost 3 bases and J 4 bases, leaving 9 bases between the germline ends. The CDR3 covers 13 residues. Per the germline V gene, CDR1 is MNHNS and CDR2 is SASEGT.

The chain couples TRBV9 to TRBJ1-3, with D unresolved. CDR3 size: 14 residues. Germline values: CDR1 SGDLS, CDR2 YYNGEE. V gave up 7 bases and J gave up 2 bases, with 13 bases separating them. CDR3 nucleotide sequence: TGTGCCAGCGCAGGCCCCGTTCCTGGAAACACCATATATTTT. This translates into CASAGPVPGNTIYF.

With respect to this clone: Other DNA sequences from this sample encode an identical CDR3 as well. This chain connects TRBV5-1 to TRBJ1-2; the match to TRBD1 covers 7 bases. The germline CDR1 and CDR2 sequences are SGHRS and YFSETQ. The V gene end was trimmed by 1 base and the J gene end by 3 bases; junction bases not matched to a gene: 0. The CDR3 covers 13 residues. CDR3 nucleotide sequence: TGCGCCAGCAGCTTGACAGGGGACTATGGCTACACCTTC. Amino acids: CASSLTGDYGYTF.

The chain recombines TRBV6-2 or TRBV6-3 with TRBJ2-3, with 7 nucleotides matching TRBD2. Looked up from germline, CDR1 is MNHEY and CDR2 is SVGEGT. The CDR3 covers 19 residues. Trimming cost V 4 bases and J 6 bases; bases outside gene matches: 22. The DNA of the CDR3 is TGTGCCAGCAGTTTCTCCGTAAGGGCGGGGGACCCTCAAAGGGATACGCAGTATTTT. Translation: CASSFSVRAGDPQRDTQYF.

The rearrangement joins TRBV13 to TRBJ1-3; no clear D gene. Trimming cost V 1 base and J 6 bases, with 4 bases left between them. Germline lookup yields CDR1 PRHDT and CDR2 FYEKMQ (reference sequence). The CDR3 extends over 12 amino acids. CDR3 sequence: CASSLEANTIYF. In DNA, the CDR3 is TGTGCCAGCAGCTTAGAAGCAAACACCATATATTTT.

This chain links TRBV5-1 with TRBJ2-2; 12 bases match TRBD2. The CDR3 contains 18 residues. After removal of 3 bases from V and 0 bases from J, the junction contained 6 bases not matched to a gene. From germline, CDR1 is SGHRS and CDR2 YFSETQ. In DNA form, the CDR3 reads TGCGCCAGCAGCTCAGGACTAGCGGGGATGACGAACACCGGGGAGCTGTTTTTT. Its protein product is CASSSGLAGMTNTGELFF. The complete variable domain, with remaining parts taken from reference TRBV5-1 and TRBJ2-2, reads KAGVTQTPRYLIKTRGQQVTLSCSPISGHRSVSWYQQTPGQGLQFLFEYFSETQRNKGNFPGRFSGRQFSNSRSEMNVSTLELGDSALYLCASSSGLAGMTNTGELFFGEGSRLTVL.

The chain carries TRBV5-6 and TRBJ2-5; D ambiguous. This CDR3 contains 13 residues. Trimming removed 0 bases from V and 3 bases from J, with 6 bases in between. In germline, CDR1 is SGHDT, CDR2 YYEEEE. Here the CDR3 reads CASSLGAEETQYF. The CDR3 DNA reads as TGTGCCAGCAGCTTGGGGGCAGAAGAGACCCAGTACTTC.

The chain uses TRBV7-2 and TRBJ2-3; D may be TRBD2 (6 bases). CDR1 SGHTA and CDR2 FQGNSA come from the germline V gene. The CDR3 is 14 residues long. V was cut by 0 bases and J by 6 bases, with 10 bases left in between. CDR3 in DNA: TGTGCCAGCAGCTTAGCACTAGCCCGCGATACGCAGTATTTT. This sequence encodes CASSLALARDTQYF.